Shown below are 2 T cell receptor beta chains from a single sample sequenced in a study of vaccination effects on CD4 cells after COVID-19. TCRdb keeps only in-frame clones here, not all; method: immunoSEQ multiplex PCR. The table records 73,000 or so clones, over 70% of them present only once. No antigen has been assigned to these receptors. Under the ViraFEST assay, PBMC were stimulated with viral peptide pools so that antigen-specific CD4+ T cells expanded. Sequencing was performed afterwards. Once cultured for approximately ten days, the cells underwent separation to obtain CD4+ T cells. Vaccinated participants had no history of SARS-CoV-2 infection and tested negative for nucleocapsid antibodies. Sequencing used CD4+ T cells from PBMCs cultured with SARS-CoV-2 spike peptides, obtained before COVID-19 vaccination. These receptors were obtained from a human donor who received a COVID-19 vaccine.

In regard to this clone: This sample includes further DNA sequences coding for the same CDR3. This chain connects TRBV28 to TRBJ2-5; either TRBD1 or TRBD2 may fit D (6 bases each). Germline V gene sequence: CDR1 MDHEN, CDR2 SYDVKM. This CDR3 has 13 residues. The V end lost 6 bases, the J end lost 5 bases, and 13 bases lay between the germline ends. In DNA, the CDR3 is TGTGCCAGCAGCCTAGGGGGGCGGGAGACCCAGTACTTC. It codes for CASSLGGRETQYF.

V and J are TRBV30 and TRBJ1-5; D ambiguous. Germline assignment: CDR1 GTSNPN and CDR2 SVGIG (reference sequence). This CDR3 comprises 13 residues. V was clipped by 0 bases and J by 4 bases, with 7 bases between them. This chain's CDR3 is CAWSVSQNQPQHF. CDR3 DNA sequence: TGTGCCTGGAGTGTAAGTCAGAATCAGCCCCAGCATTTT.